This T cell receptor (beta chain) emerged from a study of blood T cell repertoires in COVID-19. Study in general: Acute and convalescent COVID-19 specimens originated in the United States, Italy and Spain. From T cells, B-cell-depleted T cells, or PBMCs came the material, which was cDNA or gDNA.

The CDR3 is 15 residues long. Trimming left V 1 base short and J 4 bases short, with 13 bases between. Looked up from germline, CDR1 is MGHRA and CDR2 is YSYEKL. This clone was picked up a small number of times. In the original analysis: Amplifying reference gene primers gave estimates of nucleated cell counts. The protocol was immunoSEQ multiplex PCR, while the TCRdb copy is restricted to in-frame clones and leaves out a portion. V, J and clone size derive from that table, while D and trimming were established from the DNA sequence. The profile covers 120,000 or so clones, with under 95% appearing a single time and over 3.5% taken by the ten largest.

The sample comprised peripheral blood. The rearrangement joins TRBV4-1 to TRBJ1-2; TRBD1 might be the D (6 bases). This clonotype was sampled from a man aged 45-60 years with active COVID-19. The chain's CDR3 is CASSQASRDTYGYTF. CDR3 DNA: TGCGCCAGCAGCCAAGCTTCCCGGGACACCTATGGCTACACCTTC.